These 29 T cell receptor beta chains were sequenced from one sample in a study of shared clonotypes between healthy human individuals. Libraries were prepared by immunoSEQ multiplex PCR; TCRdb keeps only in-frame clonotypes and omits some of them. The repertoire holds 450,000 to 600,000 clones, with about 80% as singletons. Sequencing input: PBMCs. These receptors were taken from a woman aged 40 to 55 in good health. Some clones in this sample may be carry-over from other donors' samples.

V is TRBV7-9 and J is TRBJ2-2; possibly TRBD1 or TRBD2 for D (5 bases each). In germline, CDR1 is SEHNR, CDR2 FQNEAQ (reference sequence). Trimming took 5 bases from V and 2 from J, leaving 12 bases between them. The CDR3 contains 15 residues. The CDR3 DNA follows: TGTGCCAGCAGCCACGGGACGAAAAACACCGGGGAGCTGTTTTTT. Translating gives CASSHGTKNTGELFF.

This chain's CDR3 is CASSLRTNGETQYF. The CDR3 DNA reads TGCGCCAGCAGCTTGCGGACTAACGGAGAGACCCAGTACTTC. The V call is TRBV5-1, the J call TRBJ2-5, with D possibly TRBD2 on 6 matching bases. This CDR3 contains 14 residues. The V end was cut by 1 base, the J end by 4 bases, with 11 bases between. The germline V gene encodes CDR1 SGHRS and CDR2 YFSETQ.

The chain is built from TRBV28 and TRBJ2-6, with D perhaps TRBD1 (6 bases). The CDR3 has 16 amino acids. Germline V lookup: CDR1 MDHEN, CDR2 SYDVKM. V shed 6 bases and J shed 2 bases, with 14 bases lying between them. The CDR3: CASSTTGSAGANVLTF. CDR3 DNA sequence: TGTGCCAGCAGCACTACAGGGTCCGCTGGGGCCAACGTCCTGACTTTC.

The chain carries TRBV2 and TRBJ2-7, with 7 bases fitting TRBD1. Per the germline V gene, CDR1 is SNHLY and CDR2 is FYNNEI. There are 14 residues in the CDR3. J was trimmed by 6 bases and V by 6 bases; bases with no gene match: 11. Here the CDR3 reads CASRGQPVQTEQYF. The DNA of the CDR3 is TGTGCCAGCAGGGGACAGCCTGTTCAAACCGAGCAGTACTTC.

The CDR3 is CASSLGLAGASGNEQFF. The DNA of the CDR3 is TGCGCCAGCAGCCTGGGACTAGCGGGAGCTTCGGGCAATGAGCAGTTCTTC. V and J are TRBV5-1 and TRBJ2-1; 14 positions agree with TRBD2. CDR1 SGHRS and CDR2 YFSETQ come from the germline V gene. After removal of 4 bases from V and 6 bases from J, the junction contained 9 bases not matched to a gene. The CDR3 has 17 residues.

The chain uses TRBV9 and TRBJ2-2; perhaps TRBD2 as D (6 bases). Germline loops: CDR1 SGDLS, CDR2 YYNGEE. V shed 1 base and J shed 7 bases, with 8 bases lying between them. This CDR3 has 13 amino acids. This CDR3 reads CASSVRGNGELFF. The CDR3 DNA follows: TGTGCCAGCAGCGTACGGGGGAACGGGGAGCTGTTTTTT.

CDR3 DNA sequence: TGCGCCAGCAGCCAAGATCTAGCGGGAGCTGGTGAGCAGTACTTC. It translates to CASSQDLAGAGEQYF. V and J are TRBV4-1 and TRBJ2-7, with 10 bases aligning to TRBD2. This CDR3 is 15 amino acids long. V gave up 0 bases and J gave up 7 bases; unmatched junction bases: 6. CDR1 is MGHRA, CDR2 YSYEKL, per germline.

The V gene is TRBV5-1, the J gene TRBJ2-2; no firm D call. This CDR3 has 12 residues. V dropped 0 bases and J dropped 6 bases, with 3 bases sitting between them. CDR1 and CDR2 (germline): SGHRS, YFSETQ. CDR3 bases: TGCGCCAGCAGCTTGGATGCCGGGGAGCTGTTTTTT. Translated: CASSLDAGELFF.

To note about this clone: Other nucleotide sequences from this sample produce the same CDR3. This rearrangement joins TRBV5-1 to TRBJ1-1; D is unclear. Trimming cost V 0 bases and J 2 bases, with 8 bases left between them. The CDR3 is 14 amino acids. Germline loops: CDR1 SGHRS, CDR2 YFSETQ. Here the CDR3 reads CASSLDGRNTEAFF. The CDR3 nucleotides read TGCGCCAGCAGCTTGGACGGCCGAAACACTGAAGCTTTCTTT.

The CDR3: CASSLLPPSTDTQYF. CDR3 nucleotide sequence: TGTGCCAGTTCCCTCCTCCCACCTAGCACAGATACGCAGTATTTT. J is TRBJ2-3 and V is TRBV28; no firm D call. The CDR3 totals 15 residues. CDR1 MDHEN and CDR2 SYDVKM come from the germline V gene. V was cut by 9 bases and J by 0 bases, with 16 bases left in between.

The J gene is TRBJ2-2, the V gene TRBV9, with D perhaps matching TRBD1 (6 bases). The V end was cut by 4 bases, the J end by 4 bases, with 11 bases between. Germline V CDR1 and CDR2: SGDLS, YYNGEE. The CDR3 totals 14 residues. The CDR3 DNA is TGTGCCAGCAGCCCACTGGGGGCCACCGGGGAGCTGTTTTTT. Encoded protein: CASSPLGATGELFF.

This sequence joins TRBV28 and TRBJ1-2, with D possibly TRBD1 on 6 matching bases. This CDR3 is 16 amino acids long. V was shortened by 5 bases and J by 4 bases, with 20 bases between the two germline ends. Germline assignment: CDR1 MDHEN and CDR2 SYDVKM. The CDR3 region is CASSPWDNLSSYGYTF. CDR3 nucleotide sequence: TGTGCCAGCAGTCCCTGGGACAATTTGTCCTCCTATGGCTACACCTTC.

The V call is TRBV5-1, the J call TRBJ2-2; no definite D call. The length of the CDR3 is 15 residues. V shed 0 bases and J shed 1 base, with 7 bases lying between them. Germline CDR1 and CDR2: SGHRS and YFSETQ. CDR3 amino acids: CASSLGGLNTGELFF. The CDR3, as DNA: TGCGCCAGCAGCTTGGGTGGCTTGAACACCGGGGAGCTGTTTTTT.

The gene calls are TRBV11-2 and TRBJ2-7; the D gene is possibly TRBD2 (6 bases). Germline lookup yields CDR1 SGHAT and CDR2 FQNNGV. Trimming cost V 3 bases and J 0 bases, with 15 bases left between them. The CDR3 contains 16 residues. In nucleotides, the CDR3 is TGTGCCAGCAGCTTTCGTACGGGGGAATCCTCCTACGAGCAGTACTTC. It yields the protein CASSFRTGESSYEQYF.

This chain connects TRBV27 to TRBJ1-5; D call uncertain. V lost 10 bases and J 7 bases, leaving 11 bases between the germline ends. Germline V gene data show CDR1 as MNHEY and CDR2 as SMNVEV (reference sequence). CDR3 length: 11 residues. Here the CDR3 DNA reads TGTGCCACTGGACCCCAGCAGCCCCAGCATTTT. Translating it yields CATGPQQPQHF.

This clone was picked up many times. The DNA for the CDR3 is TGTGCCAGCAGCTTGGGGGACAGAAGCACAGATACGCAGTATTTT. Encoded protein: CASSLGDRSTDTQYF. The chain links TRBV5-4 to TRBJ2-3; 7 bases align to TRBD1. There are 15 residues in the CDR3. Per the germline V gene, CDR1 is SGHNT and CDR2 is YYREEE (reference sequence). J was trimmed by 0 bases and V by 0 bases; bases with no gene match: 1.

This clone has a count of ten or more. J is TRBJ1-4 and V is TRBV4-2; D is undetermined. This CDR3 is 12 amino acids long. Germline V gene lookup returns CDR1 LGHNA and CDR2 YNFKEQ. Between the trimmed V and J ends, which lost 0 bases and 8 bases, there was a span of 4 bases. CDR3 sequence (DNA): TGTGCCAGCAGCCAAGATTCAGAAAAACTGTTTTTT. Amino acid sequence: CASSQDSEKLFF.

The chain couples TRBV30 to TRBJ1-5; weak D call: TRBD1 (6 bases). The CDR3 contains 16 residues. Germline loops: CDR1 GTSNPN, CDR2 SVGIG (reference sequence). Trimming removed 1 base from V and 1 base from J, with 14 bases in between. This chain's CDR3 is CAWSDLGRGSNQPQHF. The CDR3 nucleotides read TGTGCCTGGAGTGACCTCGGCAGGGGAAGCAATCAGCCCCAGCATTTT.

The gene calls are TRBV4-2 and TRBJ2-7, with D tentatively TRBD2 (6 bases). The germline CDR1 and CDR2 sequences are LGHNA and YNFKEQ. The CDR3 totals 17 residues. V was clipped by 1 base and J by 2 bases, with 18 bases between them. In DNA, the CDR3 is TGTGCCAGCAGCCAAGGTTCGAACCCGCGGGGCACCTACGAGCAGTACTTC. Translating it yields CASSQGSNPRGTYEQYF.

As to this clone: One base separates it from a far larger clone, so it is likely a read error. CDR3 loop: CASSLQADQPQHF. The CDR3 region has the DNA TGTGCCAGCAGCTTACAGGCGGATCAGCCCCAGCATTTT. The J gene is TRBJ1-5, the V gene TRBV7-2; unclear D gene. The CDR3 contains 13 residues. V lost 2 bases to trimming and J lost 5 bases, with 7 bases between them. CDR1 is SGHTA and CDR2 is FQGNSA in the germline V gene.

V usage is TRBV10-1 and J usage is TRBJ1-1, with no clear D. Per the germline V gene, CDR1 is WNHNN and CDR2 is SYGVQD (reference sequence). CDR3 length: 15 residues. V dropped 0 bases and J dropped 3 bases, with 11 bases sitting between them. Here the CDR3 reads CASSESTHWDTEAFF. The CDR3 DNA is TGCGCCAGCAGTGAGTCGACCCATTGGGACACTGAAGCTTTCTTT.

The J gene is TRBJ2-7, the V gene TRBV19, with TRBD1 matching 7 bases. V was clipped by 5 bases and J by 4 bases; unmatched bases: 8. This CDR3 is 14 amino acids long. Germline CDR1 is LNHDA and CDR2 is SQIVND (reference sequence). In nucleotides, the CDR3 is TGTGCCAGTAGTCTCCGACAGGGCTATTACGAGCAGTACTTC. Protein: CASSLRQGYYEQYF.

V is TRBV5-1 and J is TRBJ1-2, with 8 bases identical to TRBD1. This CDR3 region has 15 residues. The trim removed 1 base at V and 8 bases at J, leaving 10 bases unmatched. CDR1 SGHRS and CDR2 YFSETQ come from the germline V gene. This chain's CDR3 is CASSLTDRAGWGYTF. The DNA of the CDR3 is TGCGCCAGCAGCTTGACGGACAGGGCCGGATGGGGCTACACCTTC. The whole variable domain, remainder taken from reference TRBV5-1 and TRBJ1-2, is KAGVTQTPRYLIKTRGQQVTLSCSPISGHRSVSWYQQTPGQGLQFLFEYFSETQRNKGNFPGRFSGRQFSNSRSEMNVSTLELGDSALYLCASSLTDRAGWGYTFGSGTRLTVV.

V and J are TRBV7-6 and TRBJ2-2; TRBD1 matches 7 bases. The V segment lost 1 base and the J segment 4 bases; nucleotides outside the gene matches: 6. CDR3 length: 16 amino acids. Germline V lookup: CDR1 SGHVS, CDR2 FNYEAQ. CDR3 loop: CASSLVAGGVTGELFF. CDR3 coding DNA: TGTGCCAGCAGCTTAGTTGCAGGGGGAGTCACCGGGGAGCTGTTTTTT. Supplemented by reference TRBV7-6 and TRBJ2-2, the full variable domain reads GAGVSQSPRYKVTKRGQDVALRCDPISGHVSLYWYRQALGQGPEFLTYFNYEAQQDKSGLPNDRFSAERPEGSISTLTIQRTEQRDSAMYRCASSLVAGGVTGELFFGEGSRLTVL.

The chain combines TRBV28 with TRBJ1-5; TRBD1 might be the D (6 bases). The CDR3 totals 15 residues. The germline gives CDR1 MDHEN, CDR2 SYDVKM. V shed 9 bases and J shed 7 bases, with 22 bases lying between them. Here the CDR3 DNA reads TGTGCCAGTCTCGGGACACCGGTGGATTGGCAGCCCCAGCATTTT. It is translated as CASLGTPVDWQPQHF. Complete variable domain (other parts from reference TRBV28 and TRBJ1-5): DVKVTQSSRYLVKRTGEKVFLECVQDMDHENMFWYRQDPGLGLRLIYFSYDVKMKEKGDIPEGYSVSREKKERFSLILESASTNQTSMYLCASLGTPVDWQPQHFGDGTRLSIL.

This rearrangement joins TRBV27 to TRBJ2-1, with 10 bases matching TRBD2. Germline CDR1 reads MNHEY; CDR2 reads SMNVEV (reference sequence). Trimming removed 6 bases from V and 8 bases from J; junction bases left unmatched: 13. The CDR3 sequence is 16 residues long. In nucleotides, the CDR3 is TGTGCCAGCAGCCGGGATAGCGGGAGGTGGATCGATGAGCAGTTCTTC. This translates into CASSRDSGRWIDEQFF.

The V and J genes are TRBV18 and TRBJ2-5, with D possibly being TRBD1 (5 bases). The CDR3 is 15 residues long. With 6 bases removed from V and 5 bases from J, the gap between germline ends came to 19 bases. Per germline, CDR1 KGHSH and CDR2 LQKENI. The CDR3 sequence: CASSPSIGDRETQYF. The CDR3 coding sequence is TGTGCCAGCTCTCCATCAATAGGGGATAGGGAGACCCAGTACTTC.

The chain recombines TRBV7-9 with TRBJ2-2, with 7 bases identical to TRBD2. The CDR3 has 16 residues. Trimming at V came to 5 bases and at J to 5 bases, leaving 11 bases not matched to a gene. CDR1 is SEHNR and CDR2 is FQNEAQ in the germline V gene (reference sequence). CDR3 nucleotide sequence: TGTGCCAGCAGCGTCTACCGGGACGGGGGGACCGGGGAGCTGTTTTTT. This encodes CASSVYRDGGTGELFF.

This clone was seen a single time. This rearrangement joins TRBV30 to TRBJ1-1, with 10 bases matching TRBD1. V lost 5 bases to trimming and J lost 4 bases; unmatched junction nucleotides: 4. There are 13 residues in the CDR3. Germline V gene sequence: CDR1 GTSNPN, CDR2 SVGIG (reference sequence). The CDR3 bases are TGTGCCTGGTCGGGACAGGGGATCACTGAAGCTTTCTTT. Amino acid sequence: CAWSGQGITEAFF.